Listed below are T cell receptor beta chains from one sample, sequenced in a study of blood T cell dynamics during melanoma immunotherapy. Generated by immunoSEQ multiplex PCR, the TCRdb table keeps only in-frame clones and is missing some. The profile shows some 2,200 clones, around 76% of them singletons. The specimen comprised CD8+ T cells from blood, sampled from a patient treated with checkpoint blockade. The receptors shown here come from a human donor with melanoma. CDR3s include the opening cysteine and the closing phenylalanine or tryptophan. Fields, in order: J gene, D gene, clone size, V gene, CDR3 protein, CDR3 DNA. D genes are given only for firm matches. The size of a clone is reported for some rows only, either as once, few or many, or as a class for expanded clones.

>TRBJ1-6|-|-|TRBV2
CASSPGLPHSPLHF
TGTGCCAGCAGCCCCGGACTGCCACATTCACCCCTCCACTTT
>TRBJ2-1|-|once|TRBV19
CASSIDQGWNEQFF
TGTGCCAGTAGTATAGATCAGGGGTGGAATGAGCAGTTCTTC
>TRBJ2-5|-|few|TRBV7-7
CASSLVPNPGTQYF
TGTGCTAGCAGCTTAGTTCCCAATCCAGGGACCCAGTACTTC
>TRBJ1-1|-|few|TRBV9
CASSSFWGGTEAFF
TGTGCCAGCAGCTCCTTCTGGGGGGGCACTGAAGCTTTCTTT
>TRBJ2-7|-|-|TRBV7-9
CASSWKAGYEQYF
TGTGCCAGCAGCTGGAAGGCGGGCTACGAGCAGTACTTC
>TRBJ2-7|TRBD1|-|TRBV9
CASSAGQGISYEQYF
TGTGCCAGCAGCGCTGGACAGGGAATCTCCTACGAGCAGTACTTC
>TRBJ1-2|-|-|TRBV5-4
CASSLEGVPANYGYTF
TGTGCCAGCAGCTTGGAGGGGGTTCCAGCTAACTATGGCTACACCTTC
>TRBJ1-2|-|-|TRBV28
CASSFSRGAPGYTF
TGTGCCAGCAGTTTTTCACGGGGGGCTCCTGGCTACACCTTC
>TRBJ1-2|-|once|TRBV5-7
CASSLRQFSGYTF
TGTGCCAGCAGCTTACGACAGTTTTCTGGCTACACCTTC
>TRBJ2-3|-|-|TRBV4-1
CASSQDPATDTQYF
TGCGCCAGCAGCCAAGATCCCGCCACAGATACGCAGTATTTT
>TRBJ1-4|-|once|TRBV5-4
CASSLEGATNEKLFF
TGTGCCAGCAGCTTGGAAGGGGCAACTAATGAAAAACTGTTTTTT
>TRBJ2-7|-|-|TRBV28
CASSPQGWPYEQYF
TGTGCCAGCAGTCCACAGGGTTGGCCCTACGAGCAGTACTTC
>TRBJ2-1|TRBD1|-|TRBV6-6
CASSYGTGYNNEQFF
TGTGCCAGCAGTTACGGGACAGGGTACAACAATGAGCAGTTCTTC
>TRBJ2-3|-|-|TRBV4-2
CASSPRGTDTQYF
TGTGCCAGCAGCCCGCGAGGGACAGATACGCAGTATTTT
>TRBJ1-5|-|-|TRBV5-1
CASSSNPGENQPQHF
TGCGCCAGCAGCTCGAACCCAGGGGAAAATCAGCCCCAGCATTTT
>TRBJ1-1|-|few|TRBV7-9
CASNPWQNTEAFF
TGTGCCAGCAACCCTTGGCAGAACACTGAAGCTTTCTTT
>TRBJ1-5|-|few|TRBV7-6
CASSLGGHQPQHF
TGTGCCAGCAGCTTAGGGGGCCATCAGCCCCAGCATTTT
>TRBJ1-1|TRBD1|-|TRBV6-1
CASREGAGEAFF
TGTGCCAGCAGGGAGGGGGCAGGTGAAGCTTTCTTT
>TRBJ2-7|-|-|TRBV2
CASFGGDTTYEQYF
TGTGCTAGCTTCGGCGGAGACACCACCTACGAGCAGTACTTC
>TRBJ2-7|-|-|TRBV6-5
CASSLIGTDNYEQYF
TGTGCCAGCAGTTTAATTGGGACTGATAATTACGAGCAGTACTTC
>TRBJ1-2|-|-|TRBV4-1
CASSQDLSGGGYGYTF
TGCGCCAGCAGCCAAGACTTATCCGGTGGGGGGTATGGCTACACCTTC
>TRBJ2-7|TRBD2|-|TRBV5-4
CASSSRTSGPTYEQYF
TGTGCCAGCAGCTCCAGGACTAGCGGACCCACCTACGAGCAGTACTTC
>TRBJ1-1|-|-|TRBV30
CAWSRGDKTEAFF
TGTGCCTGGAGTCGAGGGGACAAAACTGAAGCTTTCTTT
>TRBJ1-1|-|-|TRBV30
CAWSVLVNTEAFF
TGTGCCTGGAGTGTACTTGTGAACACTGAAGCTTTCTTT
>TRBJ1-5|-|-|TRBV19
CASSIPGGMGSNQPQHF
TGTGCCAGTAGCATCCCCGGGGGGATGGGAAGCAATCAGCCCCAGCATTTT
>TRBJ2-7|-|-|TRBV7-3
CASSPPLSGDLHEQYF
TGTGCCAGCAGCCCACCCCTTTCCGGGGACCTCCACGAGCAGTACTTC
>TRBJ2-7|-|few|TRBV6-5
CASSYDHEGVYEQYF
TGTGCCAGCAGTTACGACCACGAGGGGGTCTACGAGCAGTACTTC
>TRBJ2-1|-|-|TRBV5-6
CASSLGGEVYNEQFF
TGTGCCAGCAGCTTGGGTGGTGAGGTCTACAATGAGCAGTTCTTC
>TRBJ2-7|TRBD2|-|TRBV4-2
CASSGGENQNYEQYF
TGTGCCAGCAGCGGGGGGGAGAACCAGAACTACGAGCAGTACTTC
>TRBJ2-7|-|-|TRBV7-9
CASSPRGTYEQYF
TGTGCCAGCAGCCCCCGAGGAACCTACGAGCAGTACTTC
>TRBJ2-1|-|-|TRBV19
CASSIGEGPNEQFF
TGTGCCAGTAGTATTGGGGAAGGCCCCAATGAGCAGTTCTTC
>TRBJ2-1|TRBD2|once|TRBV4-3
CASSQGAAWSGRNEQFF
TGCGCCAGCAGCCAAGGGGCCGCGTGGAGCGGGAGGAATGAGCAGTTCTTC
>TRBJ1-5|-|-|TRBV28
CASTVGTNQPQHF
TGTGCCAGCACGGTAGGGACCAATCAGCCCCAGCATTTT
>TRBJ2-1|-|once|TRBV6-6
CASSLEQGFANEQFF
TGTGCCAGCAGTCTAGAACAGGGCTTCGCCAATGAGCAGTTCTTC
>TRBJ2-5|TRBD2|-|TRBV6-1
CASSETLVGTSLEKTQYF
TGTGCCAGCAGTGAAACTCTCGTTGGGACTAGTCTTGAGAAGACCCAGTACTTC
>TRBJ1-4|-|-|TRBV29-1
CSAFHEKLFF
TGCAGCGCCTTCCACGAAAAACTGTTTTTT
>TRBJ1-5|-|few|TRBV7-6
CASSRGTSNQPQHF
TGTGCCAGCAGCCGGGGGACTAGCAATCAGCCCCAGCATTTT
>TRBJ2-7|TRBD1|-|TRBV27
CAVQPRTGGTYEQYF
TGTGCCGTGCAGCCCCGGACAGGGGGTACGTACGAGCAGTACTTC
>TRBJ2-1|TRBD1|-|TRBV5-1
CASSFGAWTGRDEQFF
TGCGCCAGCAGCTTCGGGGCCTGGACAGGTAGGGATGAGCAGTTCTTC
>TRBJ2-3|-|-|TRBV27
CASSLSAGTDTQYF
TGTGCCAGCAGTTTATCGGCAGGCACAGATACGCAGTATTTT
>TRBJ1-5|TRBD1|-|TRBV14
CASSTGGMGQPQHF
TGTGCCAGTTCGACAGGGGGAATGGGTCAGCCCCAGCATTTT
>TRBJ2-1|-|-|TRBV6-1
CASSEAFVHPWGEQFF
TGTGCCAGCAGTGAAGCGTTCGTTCATCCTTGGGGTGAGCAGTTCTTC
>TRBJ2-7|TRBD1|-|TRBV4-1
CASSQGPGQGRHEQYF
TGCGCCAGCAGCCAAGGTCCGGGACAGGGGAGGCACGAGCAGTACTTC
>TRBJ2-3|-|-|TRBV27
CASSLMRTDTQYF
TGTGCCAGCAGTTTAATGAGAACAGATACGCAGTATTTT
>TRBJ1-5|-|-|TRBV29-1
CSVGGASYSNQPQHF
TGCAGCGTTGGTGGCGCGAGTTATAGCAATCAGCCCCAGCATTTT
>TRBJ2-1|-|-|TRBV19
CASSAGLGLDLEQFF
TGTGCCAGTAGTGCGGGACTTGGGCTTGATTTGGAGCAGTTCTTC
>TRBJ1-2|-|-|TRBV6-9
CASSYGGAERDGYTF
TGTGCCAGCAGTTACGGCGGGGCAGAACGGGATGGCTACACCTTC
>TRBJ2-1|TRBD1|-|TRBV9
CASSVVDRGAHEQFF
TGTGCCAGCAGCGTAGTAGACAGGGGAGCCCATGAGCAGTTCTTC
>TRBJ2-7|TRBD2|-|TRBV27
CASSFQIGRGYEQYF
TGTGCCAGCAGTTTCCAAATAGGGAGGGGATACGAGCAGTACTTC
>TRBJ2-1|-|-|TRBV5-6
CASSFVDGPVEQFF
TGTGCCAGCAGCTTCGTGGACGGTCCCGTTGAGCAGTTCTTC
>TRBJ1-5|-|-|TRBV15
CATSLDNQPQHF
TGTGCCACCTCGCTGGACAATCAGCCCCAGCATTTT
>TRBJ2-5|TRBD1|-|TRBV9
CASSFRTGQETQYF
TGTGCCAGCAGCTTTCGGACAGGGCAAGAGACCCAGTACTTC
>TRBJ2-7|-|-|TRBV5-6
CASSLYREPYEQYF
TGTGCCAGCAGCTTATACAGGGAGCCCTACGAGCAGTACTTC
>TRBJ2-1|TRBD2|once|TRBV9
CASSEMASGYYNEQFF
TGTGCCAGCAGCGAGATGGCTAGCGGATACTACAATGAGCAGTTCTTC